A selection of T cell receptor beta chains follows, all from one sample in a study of blood T cell repertoires in COVID-19. Produced via immunoSEQ multiplex PCR; TCRdb's table is partial and in-frame only. This table holds over 150,000 clones, about 90% found once. Sequencing was done on a sample of PBMCs or T cells enriched from blood (not recorded which). The origin of the receptors is a woman between 50 and 59 years old who had recovered from COVID-19. Both conserved end residues are part of each CDR3. A D gene is named only where the DNA matches it firmly. The listing skips clone size in some rows; elsewhere it reads once, few, many or a size class.

size	D	V	J	CDR3	DNA
-	-	TRBV5-4	TRBJ2-6	CASSFQGTSGANVLTF	TGTGCCAGCAGCTTCCAGGGAACCTCTGGGGCCAACGTCCTGACTTTC
-	TRBD2	TRBV2	TRBJ2-3	CASTPGGRALDTDTQYF	TGTGCCAGCACCCCAGGAGGGAGGGCATTAGACACAGATACGCAGTATTTT
-	TRBD1	TRBV9	TRBJ2-7	CASGTVNEQYF	TGTGCCAGCGGGACAGTGAACGAGCAGTACTTC
-	TRBD2	TRBV19	TRBJ2-7	CASRASGRRNEQYF	TGTGCCAGTAGAGCTAGCGGGAGGAGGAACGAGCAGTACTTC
-	TRBD2	TRBV11-2	TRBJ2-2	CASRIAGGLRNTGELFF	TGTGCCAGCAGAATAGCGGGCGGGCTGCGAAACACCGGGGAGCTGTTTTTT
-	TRBD1	TRBV19	TRBJ2-7	CASRTEGQGPSYEQYF	TGTGCCAGTAGGACCGAAGGACAGGGACCTTCCTACGAGCAGTACTTC
once	TRBD1	TRBV7-2	TRBJ1-5	CASSLVRGPQPQHF	TGTGCCAGCAGCTTAGTCAGGGGGCCTCAGCCCCAGCATTTT
-	-	TRBV19	TRBJ1-2	CASIEGGRQGYTF	TGTGCCAGTATCGAGGGGGGGCGTCAAGGCTACACCTTC
-	TRBD2	TRBV4-1	TRBJ2-7	CASSQDQAGGYEQYF	TGCGCCAGCAGCCAAGATCAAGCGGGAGGGTACGAGCAGTACTTC
-	TRBD2	TRBV6-5	TRBJ2-1	CASSSTSGSVNEQFF	TGTGCCAGCAGTTCGACTAGCGGGAGTGTGAATGAGCAGTTCTTC
few	-	TRBV7-2	TRBJ2-7	CASKRTVSYEQYF	TGTGCCAGCAAACGGACAGTCTCCTACGAGCAGTACTTC
-	TRBD2	TRBV6-6	TRBJ2-1	CASSPLGTKYNEQFF	TGTGCCAGCAGCCCCCTCGGGACTAAGTACAATGAGCAGTTCTTC
-	TRBD2	TRBV28	TRBJ2-1	CASSLGLAEQFF	TGTGCCAGCAGTTTGGGACTAGCGGAGCAGTTCTTC
few	-	TRBV18	TRBJ1-2	CASSPGRVNYGYTF	TGTGCCAGCTCACCAGGCAGGGTTAACTATGGCTACACCTTC
-	TRBD2	TRBV27	TRBJ2-3	CASSFLAGDTDTQYF	TGTGCCAGCAGTTTTTTAGCGGGAGACACAGATACGCAGTATTTT
-	TRBD2	TRBV27	TRBJ2-1	CASSPRTSGPQRNEQFF	TGTGCCAGCAGCCCACGGACTAGCGGGCCTCAGAGGAATGAGCAGTTCTTC
-	-	TRBV19	TRBJ1-2	CASSTDRRGTYGYTF	TGTGCCAGTAGTACGGACAGACGGGGAACCTATGGCTACACCTTC
-	TRBD2	TRBV7-7	TRBJ2-2	CASSPGLAGNTGELFF	TGTGCTAGCAGCCCCGGACTAGCGGGGAACACCGGGGAGCTGTTTTTT
-	TRBD2	TRBV10-1	TRBJ2-1	CASSESTGTSNNNEQFF	TGCGCCAGCAGTGAGTCGACAGGGACTAGCAATAACAATGAGCAGTTCTTC
-	-	TRBV5-1	TRBJ2-7	CASSTGEYHNEQYF	TGCGCCAGCAGCACGGGGGAGTACCACAACGAGCAGTACTTC
-	TRBD2	TRBV19	TRBJ2-4	CASSASGSVTKNIQYF	TGTGCCAGTAGTGCGAGCGGGAGCGTGACCAAAAACATTCAGTACTTC
once	-	TRBV5-5	TRBJ2-1	CASSLEAATYNEQFF	TGTGCCAGCAGCTTGGAAGCGGCCACCTACAATGAGCAGTTCTTC
-	-	TRBV19	TRBJ1-5	CASSDLTGKSNQPQHF	TGTGCCAGTAGCGACCTTACAGGAAAAAGCAATCAGCCCCAGCATTTT
-	TRBD2	TRBV6-1	TRBJ2-2	CASSGGLAGGPRELFF	TGTGCCAGCAGTGGAGGGCTAGCGGGAGGGCCAAGGGAGCTGTTTTTT
-	-	TRBV29-1	TRBJ2-3	CSVATGSDTQYF	TGCAGCGTTGCCACAGGGTCAGATACGCAGTATTTT
-	TRBD1	TRBV24-1	TRBJ1-4	CATSLTGNEKLFF	TGTGCCACCAGCCTGACAGGGAATGAAAAACTGTTTTTT
once	TRBD1	TRBV5-1	TRBJ2-7	CASSVGQVYEQYF	TGCGCCAGCAGCGTCGGACAGGTCTACGAGCAGTACTTC
-	TRBD2	TRBV29-1	TRBJ2-1	CSVVTSGREWGYNEQFF	TGCAGCGTTGTGACTAGCGGGAGGGAGTGGGGTTACAATGAGCAGTTCTTC
-	-	TRBV2	TRBJ2-7	CASRLNYEQYF	TGTGCCAGCAGACTAAACTACGAGCAGTACTTC
-	TRBD1	TRBV4-3	TRBJ1-4	CASSSHRGTNEKLFF	TGCGCCAGCAGCTCCCACAGGGGGACTAATGAAAAACTGTTTTTT
once	TRBD1	TRBV6-1	TRBJ1-6	CASSESQGDNSPLHF	TGTGCCAGCAGTGAATCACAGGGGGATAATTCACCCCTCCACTTT
-	-	TRBV5-8	TRBJ1-1	CASSFYGQRGTEAFF	TGTGCCAGCAGCTTTTATGGACAGAGAGGCACTGAAGCTTTCTTT
-	TRBD2	TRBV30	TRBJ2-2	CAWSRTSLNTGELFF	TGTGCCTGGAGTCGGACTAGCCTGAACACCGGGGAGCTGTTTTTT
-	-	TRBV7-9	TRBJ1-3	CASSAHPTGEVGNTIYF	TGTGCCAGCAGCGCCCATCCAACCGGCGAGGTCGGAAACACCATATATTTT
-	-	TRBV30	TRBJ1-6	CAWSVSLSPPLHF	TGTGCCTGGAGTGTTTCCCTGAGTCCACCCCTCCACTTT
-	-	TRBV7-8	TRBJ2-1	CASSLNPDNEQFF	TGTGCCAGCAGTCTCAACCCGGACAATGAGCAGTTCTTC
-	-	TRBV3-1/TRBV3-2	TRBJ1-1	CASSQDFEGTEAFF	TGTGCCAGCAGCCAAGATTTCGAGGGCACTGAAGCTTTCTTT
-	-	TRBV5-4	TRBJ1-4	CASSLDPSSNEKLFF	TGTGCCAGCAGCTTGGATCCCAGTTCAAATGAAAAACTGTTTTTT
-	TRBD2	TRBV10-1	TRBJ2-5	CASSDDSGRQETQYF	TGCGCCAGCAGTGATGATAGCGGGAGACAAGAGACCCAGTACTTC
-	TRBD2	TRBV7-9	TRBJ2-1	CASSFLAGMDNEQFF	TGTGCCAGCAGCTTTTTAGCGGGCATGGACAATGAGCAGTTCTTC
-	-	TRBV5-5	TRBJ1-6	CASSLGWSGGTQSPLHF	TGTGCCAGCAGCTTGGGTTGGTCCGGGGGGACTCAATCACCCCTCCACTTT
-	-	TRBV19	TRBJ2-7	CASSLPPGEQYF	TGTGCCAGTAGCCTCCCCCCAGGAGAGCAGTACTTC
-	-	TRBV27	TRBJ1-4	CASSLAGTGEKLFF	TGTGCCAGCAGTTTAGCGGGGACTGGTGAAAAACTGTTTTTT
-	-	TRBV2	TRBJ2-7	CASSLRAFSYEQYF	TGTGCCAGCAGTCTGCGGGCCTTCTCCTACGAGCAGTACTTC
-	-	TRBV10-1	TRBJ1-4	CASRATALVATNEKLFF	TGCGCCAGCAGAGCGACAGCCTTAGTTGCAACTAATGAAAAACTGTTTTTT
-	TRBD1	TRBV18	TRBJ2-1	CASSPSQDRAEREQFF	TGTGCCAGCTCACCCTCCCAGGACAGGGCGGAGCGGGAGCAGTTCTTC
-	-	TRBV6-5	TRBJ1-3	CASSPGREGNTIYF	TGTGCCAGCAGTCCGGGCAGGGAAGGAAACACCATATATTTT
-	TRBD1	TRBV3-1/TRBV3-2	TRBJ1-1	CASSETGSEAFF	TGTGCCAGCAGCGAGACAGGGTCTGAAGCTTTCTTT
-	-	TRBV5-5	TRBJ2-7	CASSPRRQGGRYEQYF	TGTGCCAGCAGCCCCAGACGGCAGGGAGGTCGCTACGAGCAGTACTTC
-	TRBD2	TRBV28	TRBJ2-1	CATSKREGWFDEQFF	TGTGCCACCTCTAAGCGGGAGGGATGGTTCGATGAGCAGTTCTTC
-	TRBD1	TRBV6-2/TRBV6-3	TRBJ1-1	CASSSLDRGRWDTEAFF	TGTGCCAGCAGTTCATTGGACAGGGGGCGATGGGACACTGAAGCTTTCTTT
once	TRBD2	TRBV29-1	TRBJ2-3	CSVIGRANGDTQYF	TGCAGCGTGATCGGGAGGGCGAATGGAGATACGCAGTATTTT
-	-	TRBV6-5	TRBJ1-5	CASARSNQPQHF	TGTGCCAGCGCTAGGTCCAATCAGCCCCAGCATTTT
-	-	TRBV28	TRBJ1-2	CASRIGTGSYGYTF	TGTGCCAGCAGAATCGGAACAGGGTCCTATGGCTACACCTTC
-	-	TRBV6-5	TRBJ1-1	CASSWGDAEAFF	TGTGCCAGCAGTTGGGGGGATGCTGAAGCTTTCTTT
-	TRBD1	TRBV3-1/TRBV3-2	TRBJ1-2	CATQGGYGYTF	TGTGCCACCCAGGGGGGCTATGGCTACACCTTC
-	TRBD2	TRBV5-1	TRBJ2-1	CASSRSLAGGLNEQFF	TGCGCCAGCAGCAGATCACTAGCGGGAGGATTGAATGAGCAGTTCTTC